This TCR beta chain derives from a study of regulatory T cells in long-lasting Graves disease. Study-wide findings and caveats: Limited sample numbers may have lowered accuracy. The study found persistent patients shared more public clonotypes (roughly 3,000) than new patients (roughly 880). Compared with new cases, persistent Graves' patients showed reduced TCR diversity. With persistent disease, TRBV28, TRBJ1-2 and TRBJ2-5 were the favored segments.

As regards this clonotype: Antigen unknown.

Time point of the sample: persistent/refractory GD, antithyroid drugs over 5 years with positive TRAb. TCR sequences were obtained from RNA taken from PBMCs. Combining iRepertoire HTBI primers with Arm-PCR of CDR3 regions, the authors built TCR beta libraries. MiXCR was run by TCRdb on the multiplex PCR reads, yielding one entry per CDR3 protein. The sample has roughly 430,000 distinct CDR3 sequences, roughly a fifth seen once. Germline lookup yields CDR1 SGHRS and CDR2 YFSETQ. This CDR3 spans 17 amino acids. V lost 4 bases, J lost 0 bases, and 14 bases lay in between. The sequencing used peripheral blood mononuclear cells (PBMCs), collected when the disease was refractory, from a patient treated with antithyroid drugs. This chain uses TRBV5-1 with TRBJ2-6; D perhaps matches TRBD1 (6 bases). The clonotype originates from a female donor with Graves disease. The CDR3 DNA reads as TGCGCCAGCAGCATACGACAGGTGGGCTCTGGGGCCAACGTCCTGACTTTC. Residues: CASSIRQVGSGANVLTF.